The 19 T cell receptor beta chains given below trace back to one sample, sequenced in a study of T cells in women clearing cervical HPV infection. Sequencing used immunoSEQ multiplex PCR; TCRdb keeps in-frame clones, though not all of them. This table lists about 19,000 clones. The specimen was blood buffy coat. Receptor source: a woman aged 18 to 69 with a cervical HPV16 infection that either progressed to CIN3+ or cleared (not recorded which).

CDR3 in amino acids: CSANPRGGRGSPLFF. The CDR3 bases that were read are TGCAGTGCTAACCCCAGAGGGGGGCGGGGGTCACCA. The V and J genes are TRBV20-1 and TRBJ1-4; the D gene is possibly TRBD1 (6 bases). Sequencing ends 3 residues short of the CDR3 end; the germline J gene provides the rest. CDR1 is DFQATT, CDR2 SNEGSKA, per germline (reference sequence). CDR3 length: 15 residues.

About this clone itself: The CDR3 extends 3 residues past the end of the read, so its final part is completed from the germline J gene. The rearrangement uses TRBV18 and TRBJ1-2; 11 nucleotides match TRBD1. The V gene end was trimmed by 5 bases and the J gene end by 6 bases; junction bases not matched to a gene: 11. CDR3 length equals 16 residues. Germline loops: CDR1 KGHSH, CDR2 LQKENI. CDR3 loop: CASSSGGQGVTDGYTF. Incomplete CDR3 DNA: TGTGCCAGCTCAAGCGGGGGACAGGGGGTAACGGATGGC.

Here the CDR3 reads CASSPRAGQNTGELFF. The CDR3 DNA, read in part, is TGTGCCAGCAGCCCCAGGGCAGGACAGAACACCGGGGAG. The V gene is TRBV7-6, the J gene TRBJ2-2; maybe TRBD1 (5 bases). The read terminates 3 residues ahead of where the CDR3 ends, so the germline J gene completes it. V lost 5 bases and J lost 1, with 14 bases in between. Germline CDR1 SGHVS, CDR2 FNYEAQ. CDR3 length: 16 amino acids. Complete variable domain (other parts from reference TRBV7-6 and TRBJ2-2): GAGVSQSPRYKVTKRGQDVALRCDPISGHVSLYWYRQALGQGPEFLTYFNYEAQQDKSGLPNDRFSAERPEGSISTLTIQRTEQRDSAMYRCASSPRAGQNTGELFFGEGSRLTVL.

Worth noting for this clone: The CDR3 end lies 3 residues beyond the end of the read and is filled in from the germline J gene. This chain connects TRBV10-3 to TRBJ2-5, with 8 bases fitting TRBD1. CDR3 length equals 15 residues. CDR1 and CDR2 (germline): ENHRY, SYGVKD. Trimming cost V 2 bases and J 5 bases; bases outside gene matches: 7. The CDR3 spells CAISEVGQEEETQYF. Incomplete CDR3 DNA: TGTGCCATCAGTGAGGTGGGACAGGAGGAGGAGACC.

On this clone itself: With the read ending 3 residues before the CDR3 end, the germline J gene is used to fill in that end. The V and J genes are TRBV7-2 and TRBJ2-1, with a possible D match to TRBD2 (5 bases). Germline V gene data show CDR1 as SGHTA and CDR2 as FQGNSA. Trimming pared 1 base from V and 4 bases from J, leaving 11 bases between. The CDR3 consists of 15 residues. The covered CDR3 bases are TGTGCCAGCAGCTTAGGAGCGGTGGGTTACAATGAG. This sequence encodes CASSLGAVGYNE. From start to end, the CDR3 is CASSLGAVGYNEQFF.

This clone shows up as medium-sized by frequency. The DNA ends 3 residues before the CDR3 does, and the rest of the CDR3 is filled in from the germline J gene. The chain combines TRBV29-1 with TRBJ1-4; D ambiguous. The CDR3 loop spans 15 amino acids. Germline lookup yields CDR1 SQVTM and CDR2 ANQGSEA. Trimming cost V 6 bases and J 8 bases, with 22 bases left between them. CDR3 bases read: TGCAGCGTCGCCTCAGAGGGCAGGCTTAGAGAAAAA. It encodes CSVASEGRLREK. The complete CDR3 sequence is CSVASEGRLREKLFF.

As regards this clone: From the germline J gene comes the end of the CDR3, since the read stops 3 residues before it. The V call is TRBV30, the J call TRBJ2-1; 8 bases are shared with TRBD2. After removal of 0 bases from V and 1 base from J, the junction contained 2 bases not matched to a gene. This CDR3 spans 15 amino acids. Germline V lookup: CDR1 GTSNPN, CDR2 SVGIG (reference sequence). The CDR3 spells CAWSVGLVSYNEQFF. Incomplete CDR3 DNA: TGTGCCTGGAGTGTGGGACTAGTATCCTACAATGAG.

Note on this clone: The read stops 3 residues short of the end of the CDR3; the missing end is completed from the germline J gene. The genes are TRBV30 and TRBJ1-6; D is unclear. V was trimmed by 5 bases and J by 5 bases, leaving 4 bases between them. This CDR3 is 11 amino acids long. CDR1 is GTSNPN, CDR2 SVGIG, per germline (reference sequence). CDR3 DNA, as far as it was read: TGTGCCTGGGGCCATAATTCACCC. Encoded protein: CAWGHNSP. The complete CDR3 reads CAWGHNSPLHF.

On this clone: The read falls 3 residues short of the CDR3 end, and the missing part is taken from the germline J gene. V usage is TRBV15 and J usage is TRBJ1-5; maybe TRBD1 (5 bases). V lost 0 bases and J lost 7, with 13 bases in between. In germline, CDR1 is LNHNV, CDR2 YYDKDF (reference sequence). CDR3 size: 15 residues. CDR3 in amino acids: CATSRDARGEQPQHF. CDR3 bases read: TGTGCCACCAGCAGAGATGCGAGAGGGGAGCAGCCC.

The covered CDR3 bases are TGCAGTGCCACGGGAGGGGGTCCCACTGAA. Protein product: CSATGGGPTE. The full-length CDR3 reads as CSATGGGPTEAFF. The chain employs TRBV20-1 and TRBJ1-1; perhaps TRBD1 as D (6 bases). The read stops 3 residues short of the end of the CDR3; the missing end is completed from the germline J gene. The CDR3 length is 13 residues. The V end was cut by 6 bases, the J end by 4 bases, with 15 bases between. In germline, CDR1 is DFQATT, CDR2 SNEGSKA (reference sequence).

Comment on this clone: The CDR3 extends 3 residues past the end of the read, so its final part is completed from the germline J gene. J is TRBJ1-2 and V is TRBV5-1; tentative D call: TRBD1 (5 bases). The CDR3 runs 14 residues. Trimming took off 0 bases at V and 3 bases at J, with 9 bases between the two ends. CDR1 SGHRS and CDR2 YFSETQ come from the germline V gene. Partial CDR3 DNA: TGCGCCAGCAGCTTGGGCCCGACAGACTATGGC. Translation gives CASSLGPTDYG. The whole CDR3 sequence is CASSLGPTDYGYTF.

Details on this clone: The DNA ends 3 residues before the CDR3 does, and the rest of the CDR3 is filled in from the germline J gene. The V gene is TRBV20-1, the J gene TRBJ2-2, with D tentatively TRBD1 (6 bases). Germline CDR1 reads DFQATT; CDR2 reads SNEGSKA (reference sequence). The CDR3 covers 16 residues. V dropped 0 bases and J dropped 4 bases, with 15 bases sitting between them. CDR3 residues: CSARDTGQGPTGELFF. The covered CDR3 bases are TGCAGTGCTAGAGATACAGGTCAGGGGCCCACCGGGGAG.

Concerning this clone: Read data end 3 residues before the CDR3 end; the end is taken from the germline J gene. The chain carries TRBV7-2 and TRBJ1-6, with TRBD1 as a possible D gene (6 bases). Germline V gene sequence: CDR1 SGHTA, CDR2 FQGNSA. Trimming pared 0 bases from V and 10 bases from J, leaving 13 bases between. The CDR3 has 15 residues. This chain's CDR3 is CASSLAVRGGSPLHF. Incomplete CDR3 DNA: TGTGCCAGCAGCTTAGCAGTCAGGGGAGGCTCACCC. Full variable domain (rest looked up from reference TRBV7-2 and TRBJ1-6): GAGVSQSPSNKVTEKGKDVELRCDPISGHTALYWYRQSLGQGLEFLIYFQGNSAPDKSGLPSDRFSAERTGGSVSTLTIQRTQQEDSAVYLCASSLAVRGGSPLHFGNGTRLTVT.

As concerns this clone: The observed sequence ends 3 residues before the CDR3 terminus, with the missing tail filled in from the germline J gene. The chain couples TRBV7-9 to TRBJ2-2, with D maybe TRBD1 (6 bases). The germline V gene encodes CDR1 SEHNR and CDR2 FQNEAQ (reference sequence). This CDR3 has 15 residues. CDR3 sequence: CASSLGLGGDSPLFF. Incomplete CDR3 DNA: TGTGCCAGCAGCTTAGGGCTAGGGGGTGATTCACCG.

For this clone: The missing CDR3 end, 3 residues past where the read stops, is filled in from the germline J gene. The V and J genes are TRBV7-2 and TRBJ2-2; D perhaps matches TRBD2 (6 bases). The CDR3 has 15 amino acids. Germline loops: CDR1 SGHTA, CDR2 FQGNSA. CDR3 DNA, as far as it was read: TGTGCCAGCAGCAGCGGTGGGGGGTCTAATTCACCG. Translating it yields CASSSGGGSNSP. Given in full, the CDR3 is CASSSGGGSNSPLFF.

A note on this clone: Read data end 3 residues before the CDR3 end; the end is taken from the germline J gene. J is TRBJ1-6 and V is TRBV14; D is undetermined. V was clipped by 0 bases and J by 7 bases, with 7 bases between them. This CDR3 has 14 residues. Germline V gene sequence: CDR1 SGHDN, CDR2 FVKESK. The CDR3 bases that were read are TGTGCCAGCAGCCAAGACAGGAGGAATTCACCC. Amino acid sequence: CASSQDRRNSP. The whole CDR3 protein reads CASSQDRRNSPLHF.

Comments on this clone: Its ends do not fully match the called genes, so a read error is possible. The CDR3 extends 3 residues past the end of the read, so its final part is completed from the germline J gene. V and J are TRBV12-3 or TRBV12-4 and TRBJ1-2, with D possibly being TRBD1 (5 bases). This CDR3 is 15 amino acids long. CDR3: CASSLGAASWKGYTF. CDR3 bases read: TGTGCCAGCAGCTTAGGGGCAGCCTCCTGGAAGGGC.

On this clone itself: From the germline J gene comes the end of the CDR3, since the read stops 3 residues before it. The rearrangement uses TRBV19 and TRBJ2-3; 9 bases match TRBD1. This CDR3 region has 14 residues. Per germline, CDR1 LNHDA and CDR2 SQIVND (reference sequence). The sequenced part of the CDR3 DNA is TGTGCCAGTAGTACCTGGACAGGGGAGAAGACG. Translated, it gives CASSTWTGEKT. The full-length CDR3 reads as CASSTWTGEKTQYF.

Comment on this clone: The CDR3 is cut off 3 residues early in the read; its end comes from the germline J gene. The chain couples TRBV12-5 to TRBJ1-3; TRBD1 matches at 10 bases. The germline V gene has CDR1 LGHNT and CDR2 FRNRAP. J lost 7 bases, V lost 2 bases, and 11 bases had no gene match. The CDR3 consists of 17 residues. The CDR3 reads CASGLIPWDRGLNTIYF. The covered CDR3 bases are TGTGCTAGTGGTTTGATCCCGTGGGACAGGGGCTTGAACACC. The entire variable domain, with the rest obtained from reference TRBV12-5 and TRBJ1-3, is as follows: DARVTQTPRHKVTEMGQEVTMRCQPILGHNTVFWYRQTMMQGLELLAYFRNRAPLDDSGMPKDRFSAEMPDATLATLKIQPSEPRDSAVYFCASGLIPWDRGLNTIYFGEGSWLTVV.